Below are 20 T cell receptor beta chains sequenced from a single sample in a study of blood T cell repertoires in COVID-19. Profiling relied on immunoSEQ multiplex PCR, and the TCRdb table lists in-frame clones only, not all of them. Of around 290,000 clones detected, 90% appear once; the ten largest clones hold around 1.1%. The sequenced sample was PBMCs or T cells enriched from blood (not recorded which). Receptors were obtained from a woman aged 25 to 45 who had recovered from COVID-19.

This sequence joins TRBV29-1 and TRBJ2-7, with TRBD2 matching 9 bases. The CDR3 length is 13 residues. Germline loops: CDR1 SQVTM, CDR2 ANQGSEA. The ends lost 5 bases at V and 4 bases at J; junction bases unmatched: 6. The CDR3 nucleotides are TGCAGCGTTAGGGCGGGAGGGCCATACGAGCAGTACTTC. Its translation: CSVRAGGPYEQYF.

The rearrangement links TRBV28 to TRBJ1-1, with D perhaps matching TRBD1 (5 bases). The CDR3 totals 11 residues. V lost 3 bases to trimming and J lost 7 bases, with 6 bases between them. Germline CDR1 is MDHEN and CDR2 is SYDVKM. CDR3 region: CASSFGGEAFF. The DNA for the CDR3 is TGTGCCAGCAGTTTCGGGGGTGAAGCTTTCTTT.

This rearrangement joins TRBV7-8 to TRBJ2-3; tentatively, D is TRBD2 (6 bases). Germline assignment: CDR1 SGHVS and CDR2 FQNEAQ. This CDR3 is built from 18 residues. The V end lost 1 base, the J end lost 4 bases, and 21 bases lay between the germline ends. The CDR3 spells CASSLVRVAGWRADTQYF. The CDR3 DNA reads TGTGCCAGCAGCTTAGTGCGGGTAGCAGGGTGGAGGGCAGATACGCAGTATTTT.

This rearrangement joins TRBV19 to TRBJ2-7, with 7 bases lining up with TRBD2. This CDR3 has 15 residues. With V trimmed by 4 bases and J by 7 bases, 13 bases remained unmatched. The germline CDR1 and CDR2 sequences are LNHDA and SQIVND (reference sequence). The CDR3 DNA is TGTGCCAGTAGTAGAGGACTAGAGGATTTTGGGGAGCAGTACTTC. This translates into CASSRGLEDFGEQYF.

This chain uses TRBV27 with TRBJ2-3; 7 bases match TRBD2. The V gene end was trimmed by 3 bases and the J gene end by 2 bases; junction bases not matched to a gene: 11. Germline V lookup: CDR1 MNHEY, CDR2 SMNVEV (reference sequence). The CDR3 loop spans 17 amino acids. CDR3 sequence (DNA): TGTGCCAGCAGTTTTTCCCCCCCCAGCGGGAACACAGATACGCAGTATTTT. The encoded protein is CASSFSPPSGNTDTQYF.

The chain joins TRBV6-1 to TRBJ1-5; TRBD1 matches at 10 bases. The J segment lost 7 bases and the V segment lost 4 bases, leaving 10 bases of the junction unmatched. From germline, CDR1 is MNHNS and CDR2 SASEGT. The CDR3 totals 16 residues. CDR3 sequence: CASSGFGQGGSQPQHF. DNA of the CDR3: TGTGCCAGCAGTGGATTCGGACAGGGGGGGAGCCAGCCCCAGCATTTT.

The chain links TRBV28 to TRBJ1-1; D ambiguous. The CDR3 is 12 residues long. Germline values: CDR1 MDHEN, CDR2 SYDVKM. Trimming stripped 2 bases from V and 11 bases from J, with 12 bases between. CDR3 amino acids: CASSLRGRSAFF. CDR3 nucleotide sequence: TGTGCCAGCAGTTTACGAGGGAGGAGTGCTTTCTTT.

J is TRBJ1-5 and V is TRBV28; D is possibly TRBD1 (6 bases). The germline gives CDR1 MDHEN, CDR2 SYDVKM. This CDR3 comprises 14 residues. Trimming took off 5 bases at V and 2 bases at J, with 10 bases between the two ends. The CDR3 is CASSGQWGNQPQHF. The DNA for the CDR3 is TGTGCCAGCAGTGGACAGTGGGGCAATCAGCCCCAGCATTTT.

The chain recombines TRBV7-2 with TRBJ2-7; 14 bases line up with TRBD2. V shed 5 bases and J 10 bases; nucleotides not matched to a gene: 10. CDR1 and CDR2 from the germline V gene are SGHTA and FQGNSA. This CDR3 region has 15 residues. The DNA for the CDR3 is TGTGCCAGCAGCCTAGGGACTAGCGGGGGACTGGCCCAGTACTTC. This codes for CASSLGTSGGLAQYF.

The rearrangement uses TRBV12-3 or TRBV12-4 and TRBJ2-5, with D perhaps TRBD2 (6 bases). There are 13 residues in the CDR3. V was shortened by 7 bases and J by 4 bases, with 13 bases between the two germline ends. CDR3 bases: TGTGCCAGCAAATGGGGGGTTACAGAGACCCAGTACTTC. This translates into CASKWGVTETQYF.

This clone was counted a single time. The V gene is TRBV27, the J gene TRBJ2-5; 7 nucleotides align to TRBD2. The length of the CDR3 is 14 residues. Germline lookup yields CDR1 MNHEY and CDR2 SMNVEV (reference sequence). J gave up 7 bases and V 7 bases, and 12 bases lay outside the gene matches. For the CDR3, the DNA is TGTGCCAGCATCCATAGGGGAGGGGAAGGGACCCAGTACTTC. Protein product: CASIHRGGEGTQYF.

The rearrangement uses TRBV12-3 or TRBV12-4 and TRBJ2-1; D gene ambiguous. The CDR3 totals 13 residues. Trimming pared 5 bases from V and 6 bases from J, leaving 11 bases between. Here the CDR3 DNA reads TGTGCCAGCAGTCTACAGAACGGCAATGAGCAGTTCTTC. Translating it yields CASSLQNGNEQFF.

Concerning this clone: This same CDR3 is encoded by further DNA sequences in the sample. The chain has TRBV3-1 (or the pseudogene TRBV3-2) and TRBJ1-2; 10 bases fit TRBD1. This CDR3 is built from 14 residues. Germline loops: CDR1 LGHDT, CDR2 YNNKEL (reference sequence). The junction had 1 base not matched to a gene; V was cut back by 4 bases and J by 2 bases. The CDR3 DNA reads as TGTGCCAGCAGCCCGGGACAGGGGAACTATGGCTACACCTTC. Protein product: CASSPGQGNYGYTF.

The chain links TRBV19 to TRBJ2-5, with 8 nucleotides matching TRBD1. This CDR3 is built from 16 residues. Germline CDR1 is LNHDA and CDR2 is SQIVND (reference sequence). Unmatched junction bases numbered 11, after V lost 6 bases and J lost 2 bases. This CDR3 is CASRGNRGMPQETQYF. The CDR3 DNA follows: TGTGCCAGTAGGGGGAACAGGGGGATGCCTCAAGAGACCCAGTACTTC.

This clone showed up just once. V gene TRBV11-3 combines with J gene TRBJ1-1, with D unresolved. V shed 4 bases and J shed 0 bases, with 12 bases lying between them. The CDR3 totals 15 residues. Germline assignment: CDR1 SGHNT and CDR2 YENEEA. CDR3 region: CASSSGHKLNTEAFF. The CDR3 DNA reads as TGTGCCAGCAGCTCGGGTCACAAGCTGAACACTGAAGCTTTCTTT.

The V and J genes are TRBV5-5 and TRBJ2-1, with D perhaps TRBD2 (6 bases). The CDR3 contains 12 residues. V was shortened by 2 bases and J by 14 bases, with 14 bases between the two germline ends. CDR1 is SGHKS and CDR2 is YYEKEE in the germline V gene (reference sequence). CDR3 coding DNA: TGTGCCAGCAGCTTCCGGGGACTTAGGGAGTTCTTC. Residues: CASSFRGLREFF. Full variable domain (rest looked up from reference TRBV5-5 and TRBJ2-1): DAGVTQSPTHLIKTRGQQVTLRCSPISGHKSVSWYQQVLGQGPQFIFQYYEKEERGRGNFPDRFSARQFPNYSSELNVNALLLGDSALYLCASSFRGLREFFGPGTRLTVL.

This chain links TRBV28 with TRBJ2-5, with no clear D. Looked up from germline, CDR1 is MDHEN and CDR2 is SYDVKM. This CDR3 has 13 amino acids. Trimming removed 3 bases at V and 10 bases at J, with 15 bases between. CDR3 sequence: CASSFRPWSDQYF. Here the CDR3 DNA reads TGTGCCAGCAGTTTTCGCCCGTGGAGCGACCAGTACTTC.

The chain is built from TRBV5-8 and TRBJ2-1; TRBD2 matches 12 bases. Losses at the gene ends were 4 bases for V and 5 bases for J; bases not matched to a gene: 4. Germline V CDR1 and CDR2: SGHTS, YDEGEE. There are 15 residues in the CDR3. The CDR3, as DNA: TGTGCCAGCAGCCGGCGACTAGCGGGGGACAATGAGCAGTTCTTC. It yields the protein CASSRRLAGDNEQFF.

This sequence joins TRBV29-1 and TRBJ1-5, with D possibly TRBD1 on 6 matching bases. This CDR3 comprises 12 residues. Trimming left V 6 bases short and J 6 bases short, with 12 bases between. Per the germline V gene, CDR1 is SQVTM and CDR2 is ANQGSEA. The chain's CDR3 is CSVGAGIQPQHF. In DNA, the CDR3 is TGCAGCGTGGGGGCAGGGATTCAGCCCCAGCATTTT.

For the CDR3, the DNA is TGTGCCAGCAGCCAAGGTGAGGAATGGTACAATGAGCAGTTCTTC. Amino acids: CASSQGEEWYNEQFF. The chain is built from TRBV3-1 (or the pseudogene TRBV3-2) and TRBJ2-1; no clear D gene. The V gene's germline CDR1 is LGHDT and CDR2 YNNKEL (reference sequence). The CDR3 has 15 residues. Trimming took 1 base from V and 4 from J, leaving 11 bases between them.